Sequencing of this T cell receptor (beta chain) was carried out in a study of T-cell memory formation after mild COVID-19. TCRdb recomputed calls from the 5' RACE reads with MiXCR, one row per CDR3 protein. The repertoire holds around 410,000 distinct CDR3 sequences, with 20% to 30% as singletons. The V gene end was trimmed by 4 bases and the J gene end by 4 bases; junction bases not matched to a gene: 7. The CDR3 sequence is 16 residues long. Material for sequencing was PBMCs or a T cell subset sorted from them (not recorded which). The rearrangement joins TRBV12-3 or TRBV12-4 to TRBJ2-2, with 9 bases matching TRBD1. The sequence came from an adult woman who had mild COVID-19 (a few samples of this study predate the infection). Cell type and time point are not known. The CDR3 loop is CASSSGQGFGTGELFF. DNA of the CDR3: TGTGCCAGCAGTTCGGGACAGGGTTTTGGCACCGGGGAGCTGTTTTTT.